This T cell receptor beta chain was retrieved from a study of T cells in Graves' hyperthyroidism and ophthalmopathy. Amplification yielded TCR beta CDR3 regions, with RNA transcripts as the source. With the HTBI primer set, the TCR CDR3 went through a first round of RT-PCR. TCRdb reanalysed the multiplex PCR reads using MiXCR and keeps one entry per CDR3 protein. The sample yields approximately 690,000 distinct CDR3 sequences, under 25% seen once. This clonotype was recorded many times. Its target is not known. V was pared by 4 bases and J by 4 bases, with 7 bases between. CDR3 size: 12 residues. The germline V gene encodes CDR1 SNHLY and CDR2 FYNNEI. Findings and caveats of the study: Most thyroid clonotypes with frequency above 0.001 were detected in blood.

The V and J genes are TRBV2 and TRBJ1-1; no firm D call. Sequencing used blood. This TCR was sampled from a man younger than 40 with Graves' ophthalmopathy. The CDR3 nucleotides read TGTGCCAGCAGTGGACTGGGCACTGAAGCTTTCTTT. Residues: CASSGLGTEAFF.